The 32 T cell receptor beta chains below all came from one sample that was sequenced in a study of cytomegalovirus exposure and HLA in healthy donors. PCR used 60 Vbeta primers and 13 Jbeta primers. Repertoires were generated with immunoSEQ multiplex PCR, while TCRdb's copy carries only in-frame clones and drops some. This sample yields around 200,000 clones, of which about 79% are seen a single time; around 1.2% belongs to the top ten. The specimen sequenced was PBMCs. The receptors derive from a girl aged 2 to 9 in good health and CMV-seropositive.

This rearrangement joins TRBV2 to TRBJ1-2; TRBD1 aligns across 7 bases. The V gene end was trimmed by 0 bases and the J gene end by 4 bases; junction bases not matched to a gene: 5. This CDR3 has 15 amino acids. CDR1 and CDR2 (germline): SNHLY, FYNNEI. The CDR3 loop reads CASSEAGTAVYGYTF. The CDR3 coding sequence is TGTGCCAGCAGTGAAGCGGGGACAGCCGTCTATGGCTACACCTTC.

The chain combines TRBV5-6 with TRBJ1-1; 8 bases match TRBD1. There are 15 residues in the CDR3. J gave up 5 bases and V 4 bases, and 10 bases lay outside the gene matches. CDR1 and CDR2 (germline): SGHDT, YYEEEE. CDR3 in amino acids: CASSALDRGWTEAFF. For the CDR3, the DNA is TGTGCCAGCAGCGCGCTCGACAGGGGTTGGACTGAAGCTTTCTTT.

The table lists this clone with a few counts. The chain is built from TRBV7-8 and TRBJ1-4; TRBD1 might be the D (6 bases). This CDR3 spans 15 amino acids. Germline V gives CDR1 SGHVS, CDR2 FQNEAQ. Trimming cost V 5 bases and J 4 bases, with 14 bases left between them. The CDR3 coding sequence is TGTGCCAGCAGCCCCTCGGACAGCTTTAATGAAAAACTGTTTTTT. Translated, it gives CASSPSDSFNEKLFF.

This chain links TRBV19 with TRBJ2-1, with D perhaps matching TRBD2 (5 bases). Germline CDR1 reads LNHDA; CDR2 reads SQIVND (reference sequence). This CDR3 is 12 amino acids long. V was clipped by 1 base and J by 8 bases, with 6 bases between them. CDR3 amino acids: CASSIVRDEQFF. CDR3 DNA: TGTGCCAGTAGTATAGTGCGGGATGAGCAGTTCTTC.

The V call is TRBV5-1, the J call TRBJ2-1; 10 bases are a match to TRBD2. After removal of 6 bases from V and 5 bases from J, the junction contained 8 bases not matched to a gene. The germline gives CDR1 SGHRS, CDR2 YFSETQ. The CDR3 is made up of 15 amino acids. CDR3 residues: CASTTILAGDNEQFF. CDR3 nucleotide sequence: TGCGCCAGCACAACGATTCTAGCGGGAGACAATGAGCAGTTCTTC.

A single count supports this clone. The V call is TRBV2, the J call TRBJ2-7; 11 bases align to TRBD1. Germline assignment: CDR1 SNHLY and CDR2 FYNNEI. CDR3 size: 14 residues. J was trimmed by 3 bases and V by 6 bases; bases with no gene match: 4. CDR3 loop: CASRGQGVNYEQYF. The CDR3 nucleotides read TGTGCCAGCAGGGGACAGGGGGTAAACTACGAGCAGTACTTC.

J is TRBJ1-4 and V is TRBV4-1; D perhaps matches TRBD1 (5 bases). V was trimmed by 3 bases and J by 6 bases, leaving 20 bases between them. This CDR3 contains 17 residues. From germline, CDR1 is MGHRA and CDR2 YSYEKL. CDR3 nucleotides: TGCGCCAGCAGCCAGAAGCCAAGACAGAACAGAGATGAAAAACTGTTTTTT. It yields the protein CASSQKPRQNRDEKLFF.

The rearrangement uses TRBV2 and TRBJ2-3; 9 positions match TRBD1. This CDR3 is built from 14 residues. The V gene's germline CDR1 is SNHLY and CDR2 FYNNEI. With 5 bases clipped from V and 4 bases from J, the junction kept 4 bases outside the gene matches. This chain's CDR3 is CASSRDRAADTQYF. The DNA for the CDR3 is TGTGCCAGCAGTAGGGACAGGGCTGCAGATACGCAGTATTTT.

The DNA for the CDR3 is TGCGCCAGCAGCTTCGCGGACAGGGACTTTAATGGCTACACCTTC. As protein: CASSFADRDFNGYTF. V and J are TRBV5-1 and TRBJ1-2, with 8 bases identical to TRBD1. J lost 6 bases, V lost 2 bases, and 9 bases had no gene match. The CDR3 has 15 amino acids. Germline V gene data show CDR1 as SGHRS and CDR2 as YFSETQ.

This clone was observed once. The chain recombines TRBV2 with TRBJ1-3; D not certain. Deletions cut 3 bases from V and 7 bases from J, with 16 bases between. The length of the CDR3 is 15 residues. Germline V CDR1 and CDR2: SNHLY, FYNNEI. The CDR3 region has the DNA TGTGCCAGCAGTGATGCGGCAGCGAGAGGGAACACCATATATTTT. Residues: CASSDAAARGNTIYF.

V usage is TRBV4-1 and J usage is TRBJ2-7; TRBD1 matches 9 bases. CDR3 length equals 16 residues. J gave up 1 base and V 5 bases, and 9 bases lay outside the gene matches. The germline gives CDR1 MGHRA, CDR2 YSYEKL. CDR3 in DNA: TGCGCCAGCAGCTTATCGGACAGGGGAGGGTCCTACGAGCAGTACTTC. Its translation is CASSLSDRGGSYEQYF.

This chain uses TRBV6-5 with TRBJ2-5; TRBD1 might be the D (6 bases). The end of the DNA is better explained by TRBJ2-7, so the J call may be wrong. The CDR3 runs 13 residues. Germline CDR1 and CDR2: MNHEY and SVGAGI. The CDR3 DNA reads TGTGCCAGCAGAAGGACAGTCTCCTACGAGCAGTACTTC. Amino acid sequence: CASRRTVSYEQYF.

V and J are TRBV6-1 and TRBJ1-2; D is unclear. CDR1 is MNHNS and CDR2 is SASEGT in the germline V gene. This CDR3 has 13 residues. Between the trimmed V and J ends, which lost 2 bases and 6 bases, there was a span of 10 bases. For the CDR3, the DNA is TGTGCCAGCAGTGAAAGCTGTGCCCATGGCTACACCTTC. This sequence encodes CASSESCAHGYTF.

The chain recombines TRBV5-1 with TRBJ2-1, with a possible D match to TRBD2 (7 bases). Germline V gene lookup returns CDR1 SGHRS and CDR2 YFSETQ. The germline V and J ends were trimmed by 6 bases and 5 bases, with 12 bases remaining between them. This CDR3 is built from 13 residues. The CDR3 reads CASTRGDNNEQFF. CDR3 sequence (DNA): TGCGCCAGCACCCGGGGGGACAACAATGAGCAGTTCTTC.

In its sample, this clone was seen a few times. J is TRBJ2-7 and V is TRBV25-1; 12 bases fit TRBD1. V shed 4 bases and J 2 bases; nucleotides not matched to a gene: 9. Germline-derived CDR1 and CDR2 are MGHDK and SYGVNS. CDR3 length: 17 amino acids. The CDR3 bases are TGTGCCAGCAGTGGCTGGGACAGGGGGCCAGGGACCTACGAGCAGTACTTC. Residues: CASSGWDRGPGTYEQYF.

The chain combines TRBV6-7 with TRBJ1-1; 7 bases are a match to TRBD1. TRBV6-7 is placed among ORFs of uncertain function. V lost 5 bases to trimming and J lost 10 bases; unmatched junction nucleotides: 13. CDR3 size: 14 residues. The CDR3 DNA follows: TGTGCCAGCAGTGTACAGGGGTGGAGATGGGTAGCTTTCTTT. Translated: CASSVQGWRWVAFF.

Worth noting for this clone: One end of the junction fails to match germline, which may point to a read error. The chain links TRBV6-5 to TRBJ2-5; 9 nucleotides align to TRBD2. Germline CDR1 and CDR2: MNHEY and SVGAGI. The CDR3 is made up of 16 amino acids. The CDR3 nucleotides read TGTGCCAGCAGTTACTCGTTAGCGGGAGCCCAAGGGACCCAGTACTTC. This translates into CASSYSLAGAQGTQYF.

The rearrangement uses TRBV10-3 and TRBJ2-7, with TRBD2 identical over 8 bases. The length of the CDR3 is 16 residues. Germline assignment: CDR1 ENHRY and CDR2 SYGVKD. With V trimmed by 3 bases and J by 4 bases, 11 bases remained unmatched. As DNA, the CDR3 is TGTGCCATCAGTGATCCCACCCCTAGCGGGTCTTACGAGCAGTACTTC. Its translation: CAISDPTPSGSYEQYF.

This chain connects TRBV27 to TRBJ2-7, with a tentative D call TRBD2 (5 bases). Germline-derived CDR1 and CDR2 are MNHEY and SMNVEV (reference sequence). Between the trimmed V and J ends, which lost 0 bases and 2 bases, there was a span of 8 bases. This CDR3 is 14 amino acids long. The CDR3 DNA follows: TGTGCCAGCAGTTTATCGGAACTAGCCTACGAGCAGTACTTC. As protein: CASSLSELAYEQYF.

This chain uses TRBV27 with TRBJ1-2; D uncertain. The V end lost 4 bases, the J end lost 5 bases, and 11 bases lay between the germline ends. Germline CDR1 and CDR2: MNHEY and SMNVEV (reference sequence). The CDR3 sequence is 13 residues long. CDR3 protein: CASSSRGTYGYTF. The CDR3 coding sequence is TGTGCCAGCAGTTCCCGGGGAACGTATGGCTACACCTTC.

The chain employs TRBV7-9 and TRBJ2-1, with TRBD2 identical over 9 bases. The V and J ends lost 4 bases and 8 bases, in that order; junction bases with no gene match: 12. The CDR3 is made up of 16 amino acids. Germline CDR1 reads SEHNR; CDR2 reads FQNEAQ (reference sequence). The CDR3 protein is CASSSTGALAGYEQFF. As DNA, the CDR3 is TGTGCCAGCAGCTCCACAGGAGCGCTAGCGGGATATGAGCAGTTCTTC. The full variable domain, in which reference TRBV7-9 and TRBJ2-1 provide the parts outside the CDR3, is DTGVSQNPRHKITKRGQNVTFRCDPISEHNRLYWYRQTLGQGPEFLTYFQNEAQLEKSRLLSDRFSAERPKGSFSTLEIQRTEQGDSAMYLCASSSTGALAGYEQFFGPGTRLTVL.

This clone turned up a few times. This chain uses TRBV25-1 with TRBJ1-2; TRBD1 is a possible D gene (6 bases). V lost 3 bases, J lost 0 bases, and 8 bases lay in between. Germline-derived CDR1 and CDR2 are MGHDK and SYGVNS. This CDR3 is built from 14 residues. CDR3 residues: CASSDRGPNYGYTF. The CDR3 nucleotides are TGTGCCAGCAGTGACAGGGGCCCTAACTATGGCTACACCTTC.

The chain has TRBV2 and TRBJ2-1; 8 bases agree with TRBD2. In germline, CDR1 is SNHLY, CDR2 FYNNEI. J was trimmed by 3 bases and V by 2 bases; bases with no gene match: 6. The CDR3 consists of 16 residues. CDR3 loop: CASSEREGRGYNEQFF. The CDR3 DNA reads TGTGCCAGCAGTGAACGGGAGGGCCGGGGCTACAATGAGCAGTTCTTC.

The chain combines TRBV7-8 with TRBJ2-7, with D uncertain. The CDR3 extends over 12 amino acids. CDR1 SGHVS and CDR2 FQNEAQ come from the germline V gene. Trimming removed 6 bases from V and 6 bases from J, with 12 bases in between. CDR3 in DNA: TGTGCCAGCAGTTCAACTGGAGTCGAGCAGTACTTC. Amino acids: CASSSTGVEQYF.

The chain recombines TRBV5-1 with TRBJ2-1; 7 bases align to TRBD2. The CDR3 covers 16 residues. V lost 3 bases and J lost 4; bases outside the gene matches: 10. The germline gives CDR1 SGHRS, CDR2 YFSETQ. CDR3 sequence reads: CASSSAPGLLYNEQFF. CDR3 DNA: TGCGCCAGCAGCTCGGCTCCGGGACTATTATACAATGAGCAGTTCTTC.

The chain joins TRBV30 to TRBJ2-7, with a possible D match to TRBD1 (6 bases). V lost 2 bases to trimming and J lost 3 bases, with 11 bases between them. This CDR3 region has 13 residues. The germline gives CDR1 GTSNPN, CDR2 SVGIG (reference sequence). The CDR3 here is CAWSITGSYEQYF. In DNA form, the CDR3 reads TGTGCCTGGAGTATTACAGGGAGCTACGAGCAGTACTTC.

CDR3 sequence reads: CASSGRQGEAFF. The CDR3 DNA sequence: TGTGCCAGCAGCGGTCGACAAGGAGAAGCTTTCTTT. This chain joins TRBV7-6 and TRBJ1-1; D unresolved. This CDR3 region has 12 residues. CDR1 and CDR2 from the germline V gene are SGHVS and FNYEAQ. V lost 5 bases and J 8 bases, leaving 12 bases between the germline ends.

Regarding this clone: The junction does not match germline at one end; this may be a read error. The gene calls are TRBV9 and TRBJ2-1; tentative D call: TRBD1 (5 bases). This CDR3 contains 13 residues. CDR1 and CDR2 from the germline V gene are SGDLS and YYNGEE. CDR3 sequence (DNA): TGTGCCAGCAGCGTAGTTTCAGGGCGAGGTCTCCTCTTC. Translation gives CASSVVSGRGLLF.

The CDR3, as DNA: TGTGCCAGCTCACCAGGACAGGGTTTTTACAATGAGCAGTTCTTC. Residues: CASSPGQGFYNEQFF. The V gene is TRBV18, the J gene TRBJ2-1, with 8 bases lining up with TRBD1. This CDR3 has 15 residues. After removal of 2 bases from V and 4 bases from J, the junction contained 4 bases not matched to a gene. Per the germline V gene, CDR1 is KGHSH and CDR2 is LQKENI.

CDR3 in DNA: TGTGCCAGCAGTGTACAGTTTGAAGCTTTCTTT. Translation gives CASSVQFEAFF. V is TRBV25-1 and J is TRBJ1-1; no clear D gene. The CDR3 contains 11 residues. Germline assignment: CDR1 MGHDK and CDR2 SYGVNS. V was clipped by 4 bases and J by 7 bases, with 7 bases between them.

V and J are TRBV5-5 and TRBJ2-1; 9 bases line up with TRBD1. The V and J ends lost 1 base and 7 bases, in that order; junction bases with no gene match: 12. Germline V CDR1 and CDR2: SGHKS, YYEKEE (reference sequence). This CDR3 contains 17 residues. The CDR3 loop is CASSLIAGTGKVNEQFF. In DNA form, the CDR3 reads TGTGCCAGCAGCTTGATCGCCGGGACAGGGAAGGTTAATGAGCAGTTCTTC.

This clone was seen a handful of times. The CDR3 DNA reads TGCAGCGTTGTTCGGGGCACCGGGGAGCTGTTTTTT. It encodes CSVVRGTGELFF. The V and J genes are TRBV29-1 and TRBJ2-2, with D perhaps matching TRBD2 (5 bases). Trimming removed 4 bases from V and 4 bases from J, with 7 bases in between. The CDR3 spans 12 residues. In germline, CDR1 is SQVTM, CDR2 ANQGSEA.